This paragraph reports one T cell receptor beta chain. Antigen specificity is unknown. The data stem from a study of graft-versus-host responses after intestinal transplantation. Study information: Grafts that recipients had were multivisceral, liver-intestinal, or isolated intestinal transplants. Following induction with anti-thymocyte globulin, all recipients were given tacrolimus and steroids for about three years.

The CDR3 contains 14 residues. The ends lost 2 bases at V and 2 bases at J; junction bases unmatched: 2. Per germline, CDR1 SNHLY and CDR2 FYNNEI. Sequencing used immunoSEQ multiplex PCR; TCRdb keeps in-frame clones, though not all of them. In the table there are about 120,000 clones, 85% to 95% of which are singletons. Findings and limits, study-wide: The highest levels of circulating GvH clones went along with early declines in HvG clones after transplant. GvH clones occurred in recipient marrow; some first appeared in ileum or blood.

The sequence was collected from a human donor who received an intestinal transplant. The sequences come from unstimulated CD8+ T cells sorted from spleen or lymph node cells, collected before intestinal transplant. V usage is TRBV2 and J usage is TRBJ2-7, with 8 nucleotides matching TRBD2. CDR3 sequence (DNA): TGTGCCAGCAGTGAAAGCGGGAGAACCTACGAGCAGTACTTC. Amino acid sequence: CASSESGRTYEQYF.